This entry features one TCR beta chain sequence. It has no known antigen specificity. The input lacks base qualities; no much larger clone sits a single base away. The data were obtained in a study of blood T cells in healthy people across ages (dated by TCRdb to 2013 to 2016). About the full investigation: In model experiments, roughly one uniquely barcoded TCR beta cDNA molecule per two T cells was captured by template switching. Four age groups were formed from the donors: young (average 16 years), middle-aged (around 41), aged (approximately 60) and long-lived (roughly 88). Using deep sequencing normalized with unique cDNA molecular identifiers, the study measured how TCR beta repertoire diversity changes with age. To avoid experimental bias, donors of different ages were distributed randomly across sequencing lanes. For two donors (one aged 18 to 29 and one aged 80 or older), the study analyzed two additional independent replicas of 1 million unique cDNA reads from the same blood draw. Summary of the overall study and its limitations: Because the CMV infection status of the donors was unknown, age-related changes in expanded clonotypes may potentially have been confounded. The long-lived group showed more naive CD4+ T cells, fewer expanded clones and increased TCR diversity than the aged group, suggesting age selection. Bulk unsorted PBMC profiling prevented conclusive comparison of naive and antigen-experienced compartments. As age increased, observed TCR beta diversity per million T cells dropped in a roughly linear way, and a significant reduction was already evident by age around 41. There was a strong correlation between observed TCR beta diversity and the percentage of naive T cells measured by flow cytometry. Estimates of total diversity based on one million sequenced T cells were considered lower bounds and underestimates.

Library preparation was by 5' RACE. TCRdb records Illumina HiSeq 2500 as the sequencer. A second about 6 to 11 cycle PCR used a sample-barcoded 5' primer and a J-beta primer mix. Each TCR beta cDNA molecule received a unique molecular identifier from a template-switch 5' adaptor carrying 12 random nucleotides. Each sample yielded at least 3 million CDR3-containing paired-end reads. First-strand cDNA synthesis was performed from all RNA using the Mint cDNA synthesis kit, with priming by a TRBC-specific oligonucleotide. After uracil-DNA glycosylase treatment, a first 18-cycle PCR used universal primers M1SS and BC2_uni_R on all cDNA. The original methods were these. For normalization, 1 million high-quality reads were randomly selected from each sample, with every read carrying a distinct molecular identifier. Instead of being binned into consensus sequences, reads that shared molecular identifiers were thrown out. CDR3 identification, clonotype clustering and error correction used MiTCR with a Q25 quality threshold and the strictest error-elimination algorithm. A nonparametric unseen species model with Euler transformation was used to estimate lower-bound total TCR beta diversity. Using fastp at Q25 and MiXCR, TCRdb reprocessed the public reads and kept productive beta chains. Entries that share a CDR3 protein sequence are merged under the most common genes and DNA. TCRdb, rather than the study authors, made the V and J calls. Here the sample has over 600,000 distinct CDR3 sequences; around 50% occur a single time. Roughly 25% of the sample is in the top ten clones.

The roughly 38 donors, aged about 6 to 95 years, were systemically healthy Caucasian individuals from Russia. Each donor gave approximately 9.3 milliliters of peripheral blood, collected into EDTA-treated Vacutainer tubes. Ficoll-Paque density-gradient centrifugation was used to isolate PBMCs, with at least 6.5 million obtained per sample. Total RNA was extracted from PBMCs with Trizol reagent, with at least 6 micrograms obtained per sample. For every donor, flow cytometry on a PBMC aliquot measured the percentage of naive CD45RAhigh/CD27high T cells. From the cysteine up to the phenylalanine, the CDR3 has a length of 16 residues. CDR3 DNA only is kept here, 48 bases in frame from base 1. The germline V gene encodes CDR1 MNHNS and CDR2 SASEGT. V is pruned by 2 bases and J by 7 bases, leaving 8 bases of the junction without a gene match.

The TCR comes from a man aged 40-50 years in good health. What was sequenced was blood. Here the chain combines TRBV6-1 and TRBJ1-1, with TRBD1 matching 12 junction bases. The DNA sequence follows: TGTGCCAGCAGTGAATCCGCCGGGACAGGGGGCTTTGAAGCTTTCTTT. Its translation is CASSESAGTGGFEAFF.